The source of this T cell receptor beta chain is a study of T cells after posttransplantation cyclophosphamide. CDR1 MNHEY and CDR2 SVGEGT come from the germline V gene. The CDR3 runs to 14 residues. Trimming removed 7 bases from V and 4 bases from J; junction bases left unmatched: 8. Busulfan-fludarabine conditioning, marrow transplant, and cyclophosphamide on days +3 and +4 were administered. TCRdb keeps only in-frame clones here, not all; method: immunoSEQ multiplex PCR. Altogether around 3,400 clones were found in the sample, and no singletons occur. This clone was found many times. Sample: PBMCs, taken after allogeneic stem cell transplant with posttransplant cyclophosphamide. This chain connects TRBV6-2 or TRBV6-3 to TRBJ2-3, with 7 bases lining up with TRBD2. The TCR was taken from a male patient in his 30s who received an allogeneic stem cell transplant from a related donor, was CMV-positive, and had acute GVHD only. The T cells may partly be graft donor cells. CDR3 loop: CASTRLARADTQYF. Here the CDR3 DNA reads TGTGCCAGCACCAGACTAGCTCGGGCAGATACGCAGTATTTT.